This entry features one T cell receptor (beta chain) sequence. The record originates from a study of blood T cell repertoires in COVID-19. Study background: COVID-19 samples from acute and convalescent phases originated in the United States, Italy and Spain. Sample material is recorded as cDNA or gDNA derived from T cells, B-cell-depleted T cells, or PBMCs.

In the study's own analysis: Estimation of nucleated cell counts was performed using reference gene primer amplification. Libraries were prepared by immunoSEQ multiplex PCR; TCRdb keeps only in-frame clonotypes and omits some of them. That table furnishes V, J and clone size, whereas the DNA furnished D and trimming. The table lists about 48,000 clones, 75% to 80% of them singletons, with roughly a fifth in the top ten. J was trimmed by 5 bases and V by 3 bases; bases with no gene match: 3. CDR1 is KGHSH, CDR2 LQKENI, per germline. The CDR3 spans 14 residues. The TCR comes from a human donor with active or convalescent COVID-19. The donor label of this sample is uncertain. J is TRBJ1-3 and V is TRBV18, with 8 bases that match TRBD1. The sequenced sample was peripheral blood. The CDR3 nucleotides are TGTGCCAGCTCACCCACAGGGGGTCGAAACACCATATATTTT. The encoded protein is CASSPTGGRNTIYF.